The 25 T cell receptor beta chains given below trace back to one sample, sequenced in a study of T cell responses to AZD1222 COVID-19 vaccine. The data were produced by immunoSEQ multiplex PCR, yet TCRdb's version contains in-frame clones alone and is incomplete. This sample has 90,000 to 120,000 clones; approximately 90% occur once, and the top ten carry roughly 5%. The sequencing here drew on peripheral blood, taken 28 days after the second AZD1222 dose. All receptors come from an adult who received the AZD1222 COVID-19 vaccine.

This chain joins TRBV5-4 and TRBJ2-7, with 9 bases that match TRBD1. CDR1 and CDR2 from the germline V gene are SGHNT and YYREEE (reference sequence). The V gene end was trimmed by 4 bases and the J gene end by 4 bases; junction bases not matched to a gene: 9. The CDR3 length is 15 residues. The CDR3 DNA reads as TGTGCCAGCAGCACGGACTGGACAGGGGTATACGAGCAGTACTTC. This sequence encodes CASSTDWTGVYEQYF.

This chain joins TRBV11-2 and TRBJ1-1; D not resolved. The CDR3 covers 15 residues. Germline CDR1 is SGHAT and CDR2 is FQNNGV. V was pared by 0 bases and J by 0 bases, with 8 bases between. DNA of the CDR3: TGTGCCAGCAGCTTAGATCCGGCTATGAACACTGAAGCTTTCTTT. It specifies CASSLDPAMNTEAFF. The whole variable domain, remainder taken from reference TRBV11-2 and TRBJ1-1, is EAGVAQSPRYKIIEKRQSVAFWCNPISGHATLYWYQQILGQGPKLLIQFQNNGVVDDSQLPKDRFSAERLKGVDSTLKIQPAKLEDSAVYLCASSLDPAMNTEAFFGQGTRLTVV.

This clone was observed a few times. The chain combines TRBV28 with TRBJ1-1, with D unresolved. There are 12 residues in the CDR3. V lost 7 bases, J lost 5 bases, and 11 bases lay in between. Germline CDR1 and CDR2: MDHEN and SYDVKM. The CDR3 is CASNQVGTEAFF. CDR3 coding DNA: TGTGCCAGCAATCAGGTGGGGACTGAAGCTTTCTTT.

The V and J genes are TRBV27 and TRBJ1-2; 9 nucleotides line up with TRBD1. The V and J ends lost 5 bases and 7 bases, in that order; junction bases with no gene match: 8. Germline V CDR1 and CDR2: MNHEY, SMNVEV (reference sequence). The CDR3 sequence is 14 residues long. The CDR3, as DNA: TGTGCCAGCAGTCCATGGACAGGGGAGGCTGGCTACACCTTC. This encodes CASSPWTGEAGYTF.

The chain has TRBV21-1 and TRBJ2-5; the D call TRBD2 from the table was never checked on the DNA. TRBV21-1 is recorded as a pseudogene. The CDR3 runs to 15 residues. Written as DNA, the CDR3 is TGTGCCAGCAGCCCTCTCCGGGGGTACCAAGAGACCCAGTACTTC. It yields the protein CASSPLRGYQETQYF.

CDR3 coding DNA: TGTGCCAGCAGCCCAAGACTAGCGGGGGGGGGCACAGATACGCAGTATTTT. This translates into CASSPRLAGGGTDTQYF. The rearrangement uses TRBV7-2 and TRBJ2-3; 14 bases agree with TRBD2. This CDR3 comprises 17 residues. V gave up 5 bases and J gave up 1 base; unmatched junction bases: 5. The germline gives CDR1 SGHTA, CDR2 FQGNSA. Filled out from reference TRBV7-2 and TRBJ2-3, the complete variable domain reads GAGVSQSPSNKVTEKGKDVELRCDPISGHTALYWYRQSLGQGLEFLIYFQGNSAPDKSGLPSDRFSAERTGGSVSTLTIQRTQQEDSAVYLCASSPRLAGGGTDTQYFGPGTRLTVL.

The chain uses TRBV6-5 and TRBJ2-7; perhaps D is TRBD1 or TRBD2 (5 bases each). Looked up from germline, CDR1 is MNHEY and CDR2 is SVGAGI. V was cut by 6 bases and J by 2 bases, with 14 bases left in between. CDR3 length: 14 residues. CDR3 sequence: CASRTGTPTYEQYF. The DNA for the CDR3 is TGTGCCAGCAGGACCGGGACGCCAACCTACGAGCAGTACTTC.

The CDR3 DNA sequence: TGTGCCAGTAGTAGGGACAGGGGGTTCACTGAAGCTTTCTTT. Encoded protein: CASSRDRGFTEAFF. The V and J genes are TRBV19 and TRBJ1-1, with 11 bases aligning to TRBD1. This CDR3 has 14 residues. Trimming at V came to 4 bases and at J to 4 bases, leaving 2 bases not matched to a gene. CDR1 is LNHDA and CDR2 is SQIVND in the germline V gene (reference sequence).

This chain connects TRBV5-1 to TRBJ2-2, with TRBD1 matching over 8 bases. Germline V gives CDR1 SGHRS, CDR2 YFSETQ. CDR3 size: 15 residues. V shed 7 bases and J 5 bases; nucleotides not matched to a gene: 10. For the CDR3, the DNA is TGCGCCAGCTCCGAGAGGACAGGGCCGACCGGGGAGCTGTTTTTT. Amino acids: CASSERTGPTGELFF.

V gene TRBV24-1 combines with J gene TRBJ2-2; D is perhaps TRBD2 (7 bases). CDR1 is KGHDR and CDR2 is SFDVKD in the germline V gene. The CDR3 sequence is 16 residues long. Between the trimmed V and J ends, which lost 3 bases and 2 bases, there was a span of 12 bases. CDR3 in DNA: TGTGCCACCAGTGATGGGGGGGCAGGAAACACCGGGGAGCTGTTTTTT. Residues: CATSDGGAGNTGELFF.

The rearrangement links TRBV19 to TRBJ1-2, with 7 bases fitting TRBD1. This CDR3 region has 15 residues. The V segment lost 6 bases and the J segment 6 bases; nucleotides outside the gene matches: 13. The V gene's germline CDR1 is LNHDA and CDR2 SQIVND (reference sequence). Here the CDR3 reads CASSQQGTSSDGYTF. In DNA, the CDR3 is TGTGCCAGTAGCCAACAGGGGACCTCTAGTGATGGCTACACCTTC.

This clone was counted once. V usage is TRBV19 and J usage is TRBJ1-5; 10 bases align to TRBD1. Per germline, CDR1 LNHDA and CDR2 SQIVND (reference sequence). The V and J ends lost 9 bases and 3 bases, in that order; junction bases with no gene match: 8. This CDR3 contains 15 residues. CDR3 in amino acids: CASNTGTGVNQPQHF. For the CDR3, the DNA is TGTGCCAGCAACACCGGGACAGGGGTCAATCAGCCCCAGCATTTT.

The chain recombines TRBV18 with TRBJ2-6; possible D gene TRBD2, 6 bases. This CDR3 region has 20 residues. Germline assignment: CDR1 KGHSH and CDR2 LQKENI. Trimming stripped 0 bases from V and 1 base from J, with 19 bases between. The CDR3 loop reads CASSPPWDFGKESGANVLTF. CDR3 bases: TGTGCCAGCTCACCACCGTGGGACTTCGGTAAGGAATCTGGGGCCAACGTCCTGACTTTC.

V gene TRBV6-7 combines with J gene TRBJ2-3, with D unresolved. TRBV6-7 is reported as an ORF; its role is uncertain. Trimming left V 6 bases short and J 0 bases short, with 10 bases between. This CDR3 spans 14 amino acids. The CDR3 sequence is CASSPERSTDTQYF. Written as DNA, the CDR3 is TGTGCCAGCAGCCCCGAGAGGAGCACAGATACGCAGTATTTT.

This chain connects TRBV5-5 to TRBJ2-7, with 9 positions matching TRBD1. The CDR3 has 16 residues. J lost 9 bases, V lost 0 bases, and 13 bases had no gene match. CDR1 and CDR2 from the germline V gene are SGHKS and YYEKEE (reference sequence). The CDR3 nucleotides read TGTGCCAGCAGCTTGGATACCGGGACAGGGTCTATCGGGCAGTACTTC. Protein sequence: CASSLDTGTGSIGQYF. The variable domain in full, completed from reference TRBV5-5 and TRBJ2-7, reads DAGVTQSPTHLIKTRGQQVTLRCSPISGHKSVSWYQQVLGQGPQFIFQYYEKEERGRGNFPDRFSARQFPNYSSELNVNALLLGDSALYLCASSLDTGTGSIGQYFGPGTRLTVT.

In DNA form, the CDR3 reads TGTGCCAGCAGCCCAATCTTGGCTAGCGGGCATTACAATGAGCAGTTCTTC. Protein sequence: CASSPILASGHYNEQFF. The chain couples TRBV6-2 or TRBV6-3 to TRBJ2-1; 8 bases are a match to TRBD2. This CDR3 is built from 17 residues. J lost 4 bases, V lost 6 bases, and 14 bases had no gene match. Germline loops: CDR1 MNHEY, CDR2 SVGEGT.

The CDR3 DNA follows: TGTGCCAGCAGTGAAGCGGGTGACTCATACACTGAAGCTTTCTTT. Translated: CASSEAGDSYTEAFF. This chain uses TRBV2 with TRBJ1-1; no clear D. The CDR3 runs to 15 residues. CDR1 SNHLY and CDR2 FYNNEI come from the germline V gene. V lost 0 bases to trimming and J lost 3 bases, with 11 bases between them.

The V gene is TRBV5-4, the J gene TRBJ2-2; possibly TRBD1 for D (6 bases). V lost 4 bases and J 6 bases, leaving 19 bases between the germline ends. The CDR3 is made up of 16 amino acids. The germline V gene encodes CDR1 SGHNT and CDR2 YYREEE (reference sequence). CDR3 DNA sequence: TGTGCCAGCAGCACCGAACAGGGCGGATTCTCCGGGGAGCTGTTTTTT. Residues: CASSTEQGGFSGELFF.

The table lists this clone with a count of one. The V gene is TRBV2, the J gene TRBJ1-5; 9 bases agree with TRBD1. Germline V gives CDR1 SNHLY, CDR2 FYNNEI. V shed 7 bases and J 3 bases; nucleotides not matched to a gene: 7. The CDR3 is made up of 15 amino acids. In DNA, the CDR3 is TGTGCCAGCACCCGGGACAGGGACTTCAATCAGCCCCAGCATTTT. This gives the protein CASTRDRDFNQPQHF. Based on the CDR3 plus reference TRBV2 and TRBJ1-5, the full variable domain is EPEVTQTPSHQVTQMGQEVILRCVPISNHLYFYWYRQILGQKVEFLVSFYNNEISEKSEIFDDQFSVERPDGSNFTLKIRSTKLEDSAMYFCASTRDRDFNQPQHFGDGTRLSIL.

J is TRBJ2-2 and V is TRBV5-1; a possible D gene is TRBD2 (5 bases). Between the trimmed V and J ends, which lost 5 bases and 7 bases, there was a span of 12 bases. The CDR3 consists of 13 residues. The germline gives CDR1 SGHRS, CDR2 YFSETQ. The CDR3 nucleotides are TGCGCCAGCAGTCAGAGGGTTGACGGGGAGCTGTTTTTT. Translating it yields CASSQRVDGELFF.

The CDR3 coding sequence is TGTGCCACCAGTGAGACAGGGCGGAACACTGAAGCTTTCTTT. Protein product: CATSETGRNTEAFF. The V gene is TRBV24-1, the J gene TRBJ1-1, with 7 nucleotides matching TRBD1. The CDR3 runs to 14 residues. V lost 4 bases, J lost 1 base, and 2 bases stayed unmatched. Per the germline V gene, CDR1 is KGHDR and CDR2 is SFDVKD.

CDR3 DNA sequence: TGTGCCAGCAGTTACGGGTCCACAGGGTCGGGCGAGCAGTACTTC. It encodes CASSYGSTGSGEQYF. The chain is built from TRBV6-5 and TRBJ2-7; D perhaps matches TRBD1 (6 bases). The germline gives CDR1 MNHEY, CDR2 SVGAGI. V dropped 2 bases and J dropped 6 bases, with 17 bases sitting between them. The length of the CDR3 is 15 residues.

The chain uses TRBV5-6 and TRBJ1-1, with TRBD1 matching over 8 bases. The CDR3 runs 15 residues. Germline CDR1 SGHDT, CDR2 YYEEEE. With V trimmed by 4 bases and J by 2 bases, 7 bases remained unmatched. The CDR3 protein is CASSSLDRDNTEAFF. CDR3 coding DNA: TGTGCCAGCAGCAGCTTGGACAGGGATAACACTGAAGCTTTCTTT.

The rearrangement joins TRBV7-9 to TRBJ2-7, with 12 bases matching TRBD2. V shed 4 bases, J shed 6 bases, and the junction held 7 bases outside the gene matches. The CDR3 has 15 residues. Germline values: CDR1 SEHNR, CDR2 FQNEAQ (reference sequence). The CDR3 reads CASSSTSGGISEQYF. CDR3 DNA sequence: TGTGCCAGCAGCTCCACTAGCGGGGGGATCTCCGAGCAGTACTTC.

The chain employs TRBV29-1 and TRBJ1-5; D gene uncertain. The CDR3 is 13 amino acids. Trimming cost V 2 bases and J 4 bases, with 9 bases left between them. Germline-derived CDR1 and CDR2 are SQVTM and ANQGSEA. CDR3 loop: CSVELTENQPQHF. The CDR3 nucleotides read TGCAGCGTTGAACTGACGGAGAATCAGCCCCAGCATTTT.